These 9 T cell receptor beta chains share one sample of origin, sequenced in a study of blood T cell repertoires in COVID-19. TCRdb's table, derived via immunoSEQ multiplex PCR, lists solely in-frame clones and lacks some. The top ten hold more than 2% of the sample, which has 200,000 to 250,000 clones, 65% to 90% seen once. The specimen sequenced was peripheral blood. The receptors shown here come from a woman in her seventies with COVID-19, enrolled during active disease.

The V gene is TRBV6-2 or TRBV6-3, the J gene TRBJ1-2, with D unresolved. Trimming removed 2 bases at V and 1 base at J, with 8 bases between. Germline V gene lookup returns CDR1 MNHEY and CDR2 SVGEGT. The CDR3 runs to 14 residues. CDR3 in DNA: TGTGCCAGCAGTTACCACGCGGGTAACTATGGCTACACCTTC. Translation gives CASSYHAGNYGYTF.

The J gene is TRBJ2-7, the V gene TRBV7-2, with TRBD2 identical over 8 bases. The length of the CDR3 is 14 residues. The germline gives CDR1 SGHTA, CDR2 FQGNSA. V trimming: 6 bases; J trimming: 4 bases; junction bases outside the gene matches: 8. CDR3 DNA: TGTGCCAGCAGGTCGAAGCGGGAGTCTTACGAGCAGTACTTC. Its protein product is CASRSKRESYEQYF.

The chain employs TRBV7-9 and TRBJ2-7; TRBD2 matches 7 bases. The CDR3 spans 14 residues. CDR1 and CDR2 (germline): SEHNR, FQNEAQ (reference sequence). With V trimmed by 0 bases and J by 7 bases, 6 bases remained unmatched. The CDR3 DNA reads TGTGCCAGCAGCTTAGCGGGAGGGCCGCGTGAGCAGTACTTC. Translation gives CASSLAGGPREQYF.

The CDR3 DNA sequence: TGTGCCAGCAGCCAAGATATCCGGGTCCAGCCCCAGCATTTT. Translating it yields CASSQDIRVQPQHF. J is TRBJ1-5 and V is TRBV3-1 (or the pseudogene TRBV3-2); D is unclear. CDR3 length: 14 amino acids. V gave up 0 bases and J gave up 7 bases, with 10 bases separating them. Germline assignment: CDR1 LGHDT and CDR2 YNNKEL (reference sequence).

The chain has TRBV2 and TRBJ2-1; D might be TRBD2 (6 bases). Per the germline V gene, CDR1 is SNHLY and CDR2 is FYNNEI. This CDR3 has 15 residues. Trimming took off 5 bases at V and 3 bases at J, with 14 bases between the two ends. The CDR3 here is CASSTGTSIYNEQFF. In DNA, the CDR3 is TGTGCCAGCAGTACCGGGACTTCCATCTACAATGAGCAGTTCTTC.

This sequence joins TRBV11-2 and TRBJ1-5, with a tentative D call TRBD1 (5 bases). Trimming shortened V by 0 bases and J by 5 bases, and 11 bases separated the two germline ends. Germline CDR1 SGHAT, CDR2 FQNNGV. The CDR3 is 15 amino acids. Here the CDR3 DNA reads TGTGCCAGCAGCTTAGATAACAGGAGACATCAGCCCCAGCATTTT. Its translation: CASSLDNRRHQPQHF.

The V call is TRBV5-3, the J call TRBJ1-6; 9 nucleotides align to TRBD1. TRBV5-3 is filed as an ORF, its function uncertain. There are 16 residues in the CDR3. V shed 9 bases and J 5 bases; nucleotides not matched to a gene: 12. CDR3 region: CAIHLLGQGHNSPLHF. The CDR3 bases are TGTGCCATACATCTGCTGGGACAGGGCCATAATTCACCCCTCCACTTT.

The chain recombines TRBV4-1 with TRBJ1-4; TRBD1 aligns across 8 bases. The J segment lost 0 bases and the V segment lost 9 bases, leaving 6 bases of the junction unmatched. CDR1 and CDR2 (germline): MGHRA, YSYEKL. The CDR3 length is 15 residues. CDR3 residues: CARKGTGSTNEKLFF. The DNA of the CDR3 is TGCGCCAGGAAAGGGACAGGATCAACTAATGAAAAACTGTTTTTT.

The gene calls are TRBV18 and TRBJ1-1; D gene ambiguous. The CDR3 totals 12 residues. Trimming removed 10 bases from V and 5 bases from J, with 14 bases in between. Germline CDR1 KGHSH, CDR2 LQKENI. CDR3 in amino acids: CATTRGGTEAFF. CDR3 bases: TGTGCCACCACACGAGGCGGTACTGAAGCTTTCTTT.